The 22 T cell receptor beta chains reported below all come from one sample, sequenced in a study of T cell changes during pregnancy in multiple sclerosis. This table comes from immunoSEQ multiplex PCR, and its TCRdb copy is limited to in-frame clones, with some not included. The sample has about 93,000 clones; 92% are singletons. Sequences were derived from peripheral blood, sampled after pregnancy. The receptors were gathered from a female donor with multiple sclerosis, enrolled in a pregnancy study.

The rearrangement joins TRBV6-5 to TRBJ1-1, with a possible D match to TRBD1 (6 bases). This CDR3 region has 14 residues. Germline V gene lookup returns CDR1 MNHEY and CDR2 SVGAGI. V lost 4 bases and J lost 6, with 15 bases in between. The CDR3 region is CASSSRGGASEAFF. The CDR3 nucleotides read TGTGCCAGCAGTTCCCGGGGGGGGGCCTCTGAAGCTTTCTTT.

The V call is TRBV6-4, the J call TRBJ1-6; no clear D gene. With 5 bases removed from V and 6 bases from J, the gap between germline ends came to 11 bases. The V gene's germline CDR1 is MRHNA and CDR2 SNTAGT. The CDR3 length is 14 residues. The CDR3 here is CASSIGRGNSPLHF. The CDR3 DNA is TGTGCCAGCAGTATAGGCAGAGGTAATTCACCCCTCCACTTT.

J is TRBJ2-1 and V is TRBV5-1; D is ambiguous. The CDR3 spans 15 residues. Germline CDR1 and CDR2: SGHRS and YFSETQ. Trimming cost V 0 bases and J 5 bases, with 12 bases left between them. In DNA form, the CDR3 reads TGCGCCAGCAGCTTGGTCGGTAGCCGACACAATGAGCAGTTCTTC. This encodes CASSLVGSRHNEQFF.

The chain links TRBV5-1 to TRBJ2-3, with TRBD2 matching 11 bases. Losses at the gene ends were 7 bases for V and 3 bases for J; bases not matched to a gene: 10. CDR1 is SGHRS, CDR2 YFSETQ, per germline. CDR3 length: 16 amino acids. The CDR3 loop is CASYRGTSGSTDTQYF. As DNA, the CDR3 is TGCGCCAGCTATAGGGGTACTAGCGGGAGTACAGATACGCAGTATTTT. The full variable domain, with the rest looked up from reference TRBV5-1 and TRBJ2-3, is KAGVTQTPRYLIKTRGQQVTLSCSPISGHRSVSWYQQTPGQGLQFLFEYFSETQRNKGNFPGRFSGRQFSNSRSEMNVSTLELGDSALYLCASYRGTSGSTDTQYFGPGTRLTVL.

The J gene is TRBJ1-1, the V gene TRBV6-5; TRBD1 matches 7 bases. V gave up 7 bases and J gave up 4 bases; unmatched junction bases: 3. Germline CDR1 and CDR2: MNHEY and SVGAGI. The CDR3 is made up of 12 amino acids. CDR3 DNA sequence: TGTGCCAGCAATCCAGGGGGCACTGAAGCTTTCTTT. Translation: CASNPGGTEAFF.

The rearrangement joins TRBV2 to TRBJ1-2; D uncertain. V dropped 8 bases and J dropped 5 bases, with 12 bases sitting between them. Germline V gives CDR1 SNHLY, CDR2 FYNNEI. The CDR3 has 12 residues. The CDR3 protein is CASWGRGYGYTF. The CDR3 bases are TGTGCCAGCTGGGGTCGAGGGTATGGCTACACCTTC. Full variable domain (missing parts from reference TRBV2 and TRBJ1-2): EPEVTQTPSHQVTQMGQEVILRCVPISNHLYFYWYRQILGQKVEFLVSFYNNEISEKSEIFDDQFSVERPDGSNFTLKIRSTKLEDSAMYFCASWGRGYGYTFGSGTRLTVV.

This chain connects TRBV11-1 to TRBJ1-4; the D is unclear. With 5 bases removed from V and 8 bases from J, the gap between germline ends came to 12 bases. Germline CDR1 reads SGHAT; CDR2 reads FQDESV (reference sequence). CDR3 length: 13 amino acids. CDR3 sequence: CASSPRGGEKLFF. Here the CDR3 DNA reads TGTGCCAGCAGCCCCCGGGGAGGCGAAAAACTGTTTTTT. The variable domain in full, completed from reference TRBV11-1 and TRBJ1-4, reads EAEVAQSPRYKITEKSQAVAFWCDPISGHATLYWYRQILGQGPELLVQFQDESVVDDSQLPKDRFSAERLKGVDSTLKIQPAELGDSAMYLCASSPRGGEKLFFGSGTQLSVL.

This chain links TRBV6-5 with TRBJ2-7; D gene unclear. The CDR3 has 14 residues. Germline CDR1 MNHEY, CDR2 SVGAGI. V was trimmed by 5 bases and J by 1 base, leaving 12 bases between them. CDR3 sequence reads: CASSVRFRSYEQYF. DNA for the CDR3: TGTGCCAGCAGTGTACGTTTCAGATCCTACGAGCAGTACTTC.

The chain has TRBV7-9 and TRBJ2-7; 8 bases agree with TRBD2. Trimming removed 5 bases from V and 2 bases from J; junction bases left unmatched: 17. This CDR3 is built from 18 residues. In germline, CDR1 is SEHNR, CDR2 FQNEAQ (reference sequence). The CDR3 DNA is TGTGCCAGCAGCCCCCCCTGGTCACAGCGGGGGATCACCTACGAGCAGTACTTC. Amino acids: CASSPPWSQRGITYEQYF.

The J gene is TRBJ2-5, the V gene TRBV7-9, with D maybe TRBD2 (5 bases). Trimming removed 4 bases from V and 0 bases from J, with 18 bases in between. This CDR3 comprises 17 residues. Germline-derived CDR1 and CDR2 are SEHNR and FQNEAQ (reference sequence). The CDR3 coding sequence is TGTGCCAGCAGCTCCGGACTCCTGATAGTAAACCAAGAGACCCAGTACTTC. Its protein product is CASSSGLLIVNQETQYF. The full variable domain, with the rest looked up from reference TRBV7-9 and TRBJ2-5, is DTGVSQNPRHKITKRGQNVTFRCDPISEHNRLYWYRQTLGQGPEFLTYFQNEAQLEKSRLLSDRFSAERPKGSFSTLEIQRTEQGDSAMYLCASSSGLLIVNQETQYFGPGTRLLVL.

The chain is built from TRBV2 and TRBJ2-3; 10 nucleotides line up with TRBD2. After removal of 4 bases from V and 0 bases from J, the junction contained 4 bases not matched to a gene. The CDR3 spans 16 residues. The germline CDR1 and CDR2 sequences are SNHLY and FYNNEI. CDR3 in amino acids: CASSGGTSASTDTQYF. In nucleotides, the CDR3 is TGTGCCAGCAGTGGCGGGACTAGCGCCAGCACAGATACGCAGTATTTT. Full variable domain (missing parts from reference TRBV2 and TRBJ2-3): EPEVTQTPSHQVTQMGQEVILRCVPISNHLYFYWYRQILGQKVEFLVSFYNNEISEKSEIFDDQFSVERPDGSNFTLKIRSTKLEDSAMYFCASSGGTSASTDTQYFGPGTRLTVL.

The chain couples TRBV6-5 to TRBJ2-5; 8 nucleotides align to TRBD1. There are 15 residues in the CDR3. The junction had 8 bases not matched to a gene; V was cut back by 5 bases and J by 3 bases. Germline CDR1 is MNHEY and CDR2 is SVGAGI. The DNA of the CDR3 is TGTGCCAGCAGTCTACTCGGACAGGGAGAAGAGACCCAGTACTTC. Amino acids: CASSLLGQGEETQYF.

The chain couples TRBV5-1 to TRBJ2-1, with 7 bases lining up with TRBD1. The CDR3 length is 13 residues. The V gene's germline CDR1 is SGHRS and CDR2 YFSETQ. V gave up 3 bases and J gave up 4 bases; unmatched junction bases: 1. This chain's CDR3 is CASSSGQYNEQFF. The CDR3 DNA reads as TGCGCCAGCAGCTCGGGACAGTACAATGAGCAGTTCTTC.

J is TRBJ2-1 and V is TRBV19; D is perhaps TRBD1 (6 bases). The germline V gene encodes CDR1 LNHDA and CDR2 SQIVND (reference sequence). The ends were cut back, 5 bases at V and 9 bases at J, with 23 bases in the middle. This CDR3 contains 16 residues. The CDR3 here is CASSSPRGGRRGEQFF. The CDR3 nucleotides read TGTGCCAGTAGTTCACCCAGGGGTGGGCGTCGGGGTGAGCAGTTCTTC.

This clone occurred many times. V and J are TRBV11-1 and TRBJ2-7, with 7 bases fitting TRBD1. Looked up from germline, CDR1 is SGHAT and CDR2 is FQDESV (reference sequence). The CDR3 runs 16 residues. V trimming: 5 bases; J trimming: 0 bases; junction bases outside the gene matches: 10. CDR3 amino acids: CASSPRGGERSYEQYF. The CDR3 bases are TGTGCCAGCAGCCCCCGAGGGGGCGAACGCTCCTACGAGCAGTACTTC. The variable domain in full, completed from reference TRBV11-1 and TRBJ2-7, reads EAEVAQSPRYKITEKSQAVAFWCDPISGHATLYWYRQILGQGPELLVQFQDESVVDDSQLPKDRFSAERLKGVDSTLKIQPAELGDSAMYLCASSPRGGERSYEQYFGPGTRLTVT.

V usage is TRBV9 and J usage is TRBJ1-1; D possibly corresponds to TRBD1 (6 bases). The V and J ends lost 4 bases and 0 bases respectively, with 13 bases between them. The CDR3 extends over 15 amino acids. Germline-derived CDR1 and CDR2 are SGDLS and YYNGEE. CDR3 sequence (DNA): TGTGCCAGCAGCTTGACAGGCGATTTGAACACTGAAGCTTTCTTT. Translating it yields CASSLTGDLNTEAFF.

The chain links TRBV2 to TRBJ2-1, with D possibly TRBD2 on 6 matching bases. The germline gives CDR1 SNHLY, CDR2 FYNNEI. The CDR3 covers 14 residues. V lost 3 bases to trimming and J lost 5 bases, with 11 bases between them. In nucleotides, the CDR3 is TGTGCCAGCAGTGACCGAGCGGGTAACAATGAGCAGTTCTTC. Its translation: CASSDRAGNNEQFF.

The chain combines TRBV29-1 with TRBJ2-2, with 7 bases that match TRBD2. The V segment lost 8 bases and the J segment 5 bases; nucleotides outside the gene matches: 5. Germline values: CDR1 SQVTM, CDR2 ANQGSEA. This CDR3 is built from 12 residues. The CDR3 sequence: CSTWGGTGELFF. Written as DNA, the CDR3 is TGCAGCACTTGGGGGGGGACCGGGGAGCTGTTTTTT.

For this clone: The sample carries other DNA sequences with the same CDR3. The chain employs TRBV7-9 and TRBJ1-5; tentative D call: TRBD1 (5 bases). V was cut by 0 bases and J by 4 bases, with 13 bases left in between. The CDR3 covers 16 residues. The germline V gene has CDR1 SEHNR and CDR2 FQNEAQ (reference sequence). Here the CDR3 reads CASSLALGQGNQPQHF. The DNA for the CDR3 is TGTGCCAGCAGCTTAGCGCTAGGGCAGGGAAATCAGCCCCAGCATTTT. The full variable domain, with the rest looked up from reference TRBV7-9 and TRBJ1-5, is DTGVSQNPRHKITKRGQNVTFRCDPISEHNRLYWYRQTLGQGPEFLTYFQNEAQLEKSRLLSDRFSAERPKGSFSTLEIQRTEQGDSAMYLCASSLALGQGNQPQHFGDGTRLSIL.

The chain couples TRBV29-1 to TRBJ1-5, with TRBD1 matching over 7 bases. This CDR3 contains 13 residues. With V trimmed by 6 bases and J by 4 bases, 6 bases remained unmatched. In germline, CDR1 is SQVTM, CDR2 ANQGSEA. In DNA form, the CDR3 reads TGCAGCGTCCAGGGACAGCCGAATCAGCCCCAGCATTTT. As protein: CSVQGQPNQPQHF.

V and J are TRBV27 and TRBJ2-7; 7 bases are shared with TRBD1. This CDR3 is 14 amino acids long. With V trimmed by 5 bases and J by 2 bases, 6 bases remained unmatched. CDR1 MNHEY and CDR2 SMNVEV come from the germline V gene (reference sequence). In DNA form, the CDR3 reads TGTGCCAGCAGTCCACGGACAGGAGCCTACGAGCAGTACTTC. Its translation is CASSPRTGAYEQYF.

CDR3 in amino acids: CASSPSPGEAFF. DNA for the CDR3: TGTGCCAGCAGCCCTTCCCCCGGGGAAGCTTTCTTT. The V and J genes are TRBV7-6 and TRBJ1-1; D is unresolved. The CDR3 has 12 amino acids. Per germline, CDR1 SGHVS and CDR2 FNYEAQ. Trimming cost V 5 bases and J 8 bases, with 12 bases left between them. Full variable domain (outside the CDR3, taken from reference TRBV7-6 and TRBJ1-1): GAGVSQSPRYKVTKRGQDVALRCDPISGHVSLYWYRQALGQGPEFLTYFNYEAQQDKSGLPNDRFSAERPEGSISTLTIQRTEQRDSAMYRCASSPSPGEAFFGQGTRLTVV.